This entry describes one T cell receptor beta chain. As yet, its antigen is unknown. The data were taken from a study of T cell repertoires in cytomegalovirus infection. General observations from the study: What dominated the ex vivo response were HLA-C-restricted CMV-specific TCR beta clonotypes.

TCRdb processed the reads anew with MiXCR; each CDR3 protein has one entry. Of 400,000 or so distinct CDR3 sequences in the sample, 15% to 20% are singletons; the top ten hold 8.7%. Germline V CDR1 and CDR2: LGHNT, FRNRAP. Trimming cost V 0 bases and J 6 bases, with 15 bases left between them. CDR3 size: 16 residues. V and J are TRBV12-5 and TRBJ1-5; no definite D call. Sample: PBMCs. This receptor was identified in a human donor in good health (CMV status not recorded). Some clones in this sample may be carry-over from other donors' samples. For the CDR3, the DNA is TGTGCTAGTGGTTTGGTTCTAACCCCGACCGGTCAGCCCCAGCATTTT. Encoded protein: CASGLVLTPTGQPQHF.